This entry is about one TCR beta chain. This entry comes from a study of CD8 T cells in Susac syndrome. Random-hexamer reverse transcription was applied to roughly 0.5 to 1 ug RNA. MiXCR was run by TCRdb on the immunoSEQ multiplex PCR reads, yielding one entry per CDR3 protein. The repertoire holds approximately 150,000 distinct CDR3 sequences, roughly 94% seen once, with approximately 0.075% in the top ten. Germline values: CDR1 LGHNA, CDR2 YSLEER. Trimming shortened V by 1 base and J by 1 base, and 14 bases separated the two germline ends. The CDR3 has 17 amino acids. This clonotype was sampled from a human donor in good health. The rearrangement joins TRBV4-3 to TRBJ1-3, with D unclear. The sample comprised CD4+ T cells from PBMCs. The CDR3 sequence is CASSQAVWQTSGNTIYF. In nucleotides, the CDR3 is TGCGCCAGCAGCCAAGCGGTTTGGCAGACTTCTGGAAACACCATATATTTT.